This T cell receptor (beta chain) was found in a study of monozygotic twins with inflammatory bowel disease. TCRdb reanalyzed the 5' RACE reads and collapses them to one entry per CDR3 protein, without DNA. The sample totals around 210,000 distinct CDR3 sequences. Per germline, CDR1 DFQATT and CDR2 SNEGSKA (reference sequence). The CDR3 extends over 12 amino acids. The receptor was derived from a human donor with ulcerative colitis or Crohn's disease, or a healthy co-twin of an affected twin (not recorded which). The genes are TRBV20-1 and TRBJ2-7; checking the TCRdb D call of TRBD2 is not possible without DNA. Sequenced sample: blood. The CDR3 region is CSASGPSYEQYF.